This TCR beta chain originates from a study of vaccination and CD4 T cells after COVID-19. Treatment noted: approximately nine-day PBMC culture with coronavirus spike peptide pools or control peptides (ViraFEST assay). During the years 2011-2018, before the COVID-19 pandemic, the unexposed donor's CD4+ T cells were collected. Trimming left V 3 bases short and J 0 bases short, with 5 bases between. The CDR3 covers 13 residues. CDR1 and CDR2 from the germline V gene are LNHDA and SQIVND (reference sequence). The Oncomine TCR Beta short-read assay sequenced DNA from cultured CD4+ T cells. TCRdb recomputed calls from the PCR reads with MiXCR, one row per CDR3 protein. Counted here are about 9,400 distinct CDR3 sequences, approximately 48% occurring once; the ten biggest clones make up roughly 24%. Only one count was recorded for this clonotype. Its target is unknown.

The sample was CD4+ T cells from blood, cultured in vitro. The receptor was isolated from a human donor in good health. The chain combines TRBV19 with TRBJ1-1; D gene ambiguous. The CDR3: CASSIWVNTEAFF. The CDR3 coding sequence is TGTGCCAGTAGTATCTGGGTGAACACTGAAGCTTTCTTT.